Listed below are T cell receptor beta chains from one sample, sequenced in a study of cytomegalovirus exposure and HLA in healthy donors. Generated by immunoSEQ multiplex PCR, the TCRdb table keeps only in-frame clones and is missing some. The sample has roughly 160,000 clones; roughly 80% are singletons. Sample: PBMCs. These receptors all stem from a woman between 25 and 40 years old in good health and CMV-seropositive. The CDR3 runs from the conserved cysteine through the conserved F or W. Each record gives: clone size, J gene, V gene, D gene, CDR3 DNA, CDR3 protein. D genes are given only for firm matches. Where a row states a size, it is once, few, many or the class of an expanded clone; other rows omit it.

NA,TRBJ2-1,TRBV7-6,NA,TGTGCCAGCAGCCCCGAAACTTCTAAGTACAATGAGCAGTTCTTC,CASSPETSKYNEQFF
NA,TRBJ1-6,TRBV5-4,NA,TGTGCCAGCAGCCTAGAATTGGTTGATAATTCACCCCTCCACTTT,CASSLELVDNSPLHF
NA,TRBJ2-3,TRBV7-3,TRBD2,TGTGCCAGCAGCCCTAGCGGGGGGACAGATACGCAGTATTTT,CASSPSGGTDTQYF
NA,TRBJ1-5,TRBV10-1,NA,TGCGCCAGCAGCCTTAATCAGCCCCAGCATTTT,CASSLNQPQHF
NA,TRBJ1-4,TRBV5-1,NA,TGCGCCAGCAGCTTGAGCGGGTCGCGGGAGGAAAAACTGTTTTTT,CASSLSGSREEKLFF
NA,TRBJ2-1,TRBV7-8,NA,TGTGCCAGCAGCCCGGAGGTATATTCCTACAATGAGCAGTTCTTC,CASSPEVYSYNEQFF
NA,TRBJ1-3,TRBV19,NA,TGTGCCAGTAAGGGGACACTCTCTGGAAACACCATATATTTT,CASKGTLSGNTIYF
NA,TRBJ2-1,TRBV5-1,NA,TGCGCCAGCAGCTTGCTACAGAATTTCAATGAGCAGTTCTTC,CASSLLQNFNEQFF
NA,TRBJ2-7,TRBV5-1,NA,TGCGCCAGCAGCCAGAGCGGGCTCCAGAGCTACGAGCAGTACTTC,CASSQSGLQSYEQYF
NA,TRBJ1-2,TRBV6-1,NA,TGTGCCAGCACCCTTCGACGCTTGGCAGGCGGCTACACCTTC,CASTLRRLAGGYTF
NA,TRBJ1-4,TRBV9,TRBD1,TGTGCCAGCAGCGTAGGAGGGGGCCATGGTGAAAAACTGTTTTTT,CASSVGGGHGEKLFF
NA,TRBJ2-1,TRBV7-9,TRBD1,TGTGCCAGCAGCTCGGGGGACAGGGGCTACAATGAGCAGTTCTTC,CASSSGDRGYNEQFF
NA,TRBJ2-5,TRBV9,TRBD1,TGTGCCAGCAGCCTCATCCCAGGGGGCCAAGAGACCCAGTACTTC,CASSLIPGGQETQYF
NA,TRBJ2-1,TRBV10-2,NA,TGCGCCAGCAGTGATCTTCCGGGGACTCCAAGTTACAATGAGCAGTTCTTC,CASSDLPGTPSYNEQFF
NA,TRBJ1-1,TRBV6-5,NA,TGTGCCAGCAGTTACTCGAGGAGGGGGAACACTGAAGCTTTCTTT,CASSYSRRGNTEAFF
NA,TRBJ1-2,TRBV27,NA,TGTGCCAGCAGTTTTCATCGGGACTATGGCTACACCTTC,CASSFHRDYGYTF
NA,TRBJ1-1,TRBV19,NA,TGTGCCAGTAGTATTGGACTTGAAGCTTTCTTT,CASSIGLEAFF
NA,TRBJ1-2,TRBV15,NA,TGTGCCACCAGCAGATCAGGGGTGCACGGCTACACCTTC,CATSRSGVHGYTF
NA,TRBJ2-1,TRBV19,NA,TGTGCCAGTAGTCCTCGGACAGCTTACAATGAGCAGTTCTTC,CASSPRTAYNEQFF
NA,TRBJ1-1,TRBV5-1,NA,TGCGCGAGCAACGGGGTCCTGAACACTGAAGCTTTCTTT,CASNGVLNTEAFF
NA,TRBJ2-1,TRBV9,TRBD2,TGTGCCAGCAGCGTAGCTAACAGCGGGGGCGGCAATGAGCAGTTCTTC,CASSVANSGGGNEQFF
NA,TRBJ1-5,TRBV7-2,NA,TGTGCCAGCAGCTTACAGGAAAGGGGTTACCAGCCCCAGCATTTT,CASSLQERGYQPQHF
NA,TRBJ1-4,TRBV4-3,NA,TGCGCCAGCAGCCAAACCCTCAATGGACGGGATCACAATGAAAAACTGTTTTTT,CASSQTLNGRDHNEKLFF
NA,TRBJ2-7,TRBV18,NA,TGTGCCAGCTCCCCCACCCGGGCCGAGCTGGGGCCCTACGAGCAGTACTTC,CASSPTRAELGPYEQYF
NA,TRBJ2-7,TRBV7-8,NA,TGTTCTATCAGGCAAAGGCCGGCATACGAGCAGTACTTC,CSIRQRPAYEQYF
once,TRBJ1-1,TRBV4-3,NA,TGCGCCAGCAGCCAAGAGTGGGGCAGGAACACTGAAGCTTTCTTT,CASSQEWGRNTEAFF
NA,TRBJ1-2,TRBV9,NA,TGTGCCAGCACCCTTACAGGGAACGGCTACACCTTC,CASTLTGNGYTF
NA,TRBJ2-3,TRBV25-1,NA,TGTGCCAGCAGTCCCAGGGTTAGCACAGATACGCAGTATTTT,CASSPRVSTDTQYF
few,TRBJ1-5,TRBV15,NA,TGTGCCACCAGCAGAGATAAACAAATTTACAGCAATCAGCCCCAGCATTTT,CATSRDKQIYSNQPQHF
NA,TRBJ2-1,TRBV9,TRBD1,TGTGCCAGCAGCGTAGCGGGACAGAACAATGAGCAGTTCTTC,CASSVAGQNNEQFF
NA,TRBJ2-7,TRBV7-9,TRBD2,TGTTCCAGCAGCTCGGTTAGCGGGGGGCGGGTGGAGCAGTACTTC,CSSSSVSGGRVEQYF
NA,TRBJ2-7,TRBV5-6,TRBD2,TGTGCCAGCGGAAGATCGCTGCGGGGGGCGTTTTACGAGCAGTACTTC,CASGRSLRGAFYEQYF
NA,TRBJ2-6,TRBV27,NA,TGTGCCAGCAGTTTAGGGCCATTCTCTGGGGCCAACGTCCTGACTTTC,CASSLGPFSGANVLTF
NA,TRBJ2-3,TRBV7-8,NA,TGTGCCAGCAGCCCAACTACAGATACGCAGTATTTT,CASSPTTDTQYF
NA,TRBJ1-2,TRBV25-1,NA,TGTGCCAGCAGTGGAGTCTACCCTCGGGGGAACTCCTATGGCTACACCTTC,CASSGVYPRGNSYGYTF
NA,TRBJ1-4,TRBV6-1,NA,TGTGCCAGCAGTGACTGGGGTGCGAGGGATGGAGAAAAACTGTTTTTT,CASSDWGARDGEKLFF
NA,TRBJ1-2,TRBV4-3,NA,TGCGCCAGCAGCCGGCCCCATTGGGGCTACACCTTC,CASSRPHWGYTF
once,TRBJ2-2,TRBV19,NA,TGTGCCAGTAGTCCGCCGGTGTCAGGGGAGCTGTTTTTT,CASSPPVSGELFF
NA,TRBJ2-1,TRBV5-1,TRBD2,TGCGCCAGCAGCTATAGCGGGGAGAACAATGAGCAGTTCTTC,CASSYSGENNEQFF
few,TRBJ1-1,TRBV9,TRBD1,TGTGCCAGCAGCGGACAGGGAAGGAACACTGAAGCTTTCTTT,CASSGQGRNTEAFF
NA,TRBJ2-2,TRBV7-2,TRBD2,TGTGCCAGCAGCTTAGACGGCGAGCGGGGCACCGGGGAGCTGTTTTTT,CASSLDGERGTGELFF
NA,TRBJ2-1,TRBV6-6,TRBD1,TGTGCCAGCAGTTACCCGGGACAGGTAGACAATGAGCAGTTCTTC,CASSYPGQVDNEQFF
NA,TRBJ1-1,TRBV29-1,NA,TGCAGCGTTAGAGGCCGGGGGAGTATGGTAACTGAAGCTTTCTTT,CSVRGRGSMVTEAFF
NA,TRBJ1-1,TRBV29-1,NA,TGCAGCGTTGCCCAAAATTTGAACACTGAAGCTTTCTTT,CSVAQNLNTEAFF
NA,TRBJ1-2,TRBV23-1,NA,TGCGCCAGCAGTCAGGATGACAGGCCTGATGGCTACACCTTC,CASSQDDRPDGYTF